The 14 T cell receptor beta chains in this list originate from one sample, sequenced in a study of cytomegalovirus exposure and HLA in healthy donors. Measured with immunoSEQ multiplex PCR; TCRdb has only the in-frame clones, and not every one. Counted here are 180,000 or so clones, around nine tenths occurring once; the ten biggest clones make up roughly 2.5%. The sequencing input was PBMCs. All receptors come from a man between 18 and 35 years old in good health and CMV-seropositive.

The J gene is TRBJ2-7, the V gene TRBV6-6, with 9 bases fitting TRBD1. Germline V gene data show CDR1 as MNHNY and CDR2 as SVGAGI (reference sequence). The CDR3 loop spans 16 amino acids. The junction had 8 bases not matched to a gene; V was cut back by 0 bases and J by 5 bases. The CDR3 DNA sequence: TGTGCCAGCAGTTACTCGGGGACAGGGATGCTCCACGAGCAGTACTTC. Its protein is CASSYSGTGMLHEQYF.

This chain connects TRBV9 to TRBJ1-2; D not certain. The CDR3 has 12 amino acids. Germline V lookup: CDR1 SGDLS, CDR2 YYNGEE. Trimming took 3 bases from V and 6 from J, leaving 9 bases between them. The CDR3 bases are TGTGCCAGCAGCGAGGGAGCTCATGGCTACACCTTC. It translates to CASSEGAHGYTF.

The gene calls are TRBV6-6 and TRBJ1-5, with a tentative D call TRBD1 (5 bases). CDR3 length: 15 residues. Trimming cost V 8 bases and J 1 base, with 15 bases left between them. Germline CDR1 and CDR2: MNHNY and SVGAGI (reference sequence). The chain's CDR3 is CASESIQGSNQPQHF. CDR3 in DNA: TGTGCCAGCGAGTCTATTCAGGGAAGCAATCAGCCCCAGCATTTT.

This clone was picked up a small number of times. The chain combines TRBV5-4 with TRBJ2-2; maybe TRBD2 (6 bases). The CDR3 totals 12 residues. Germline V lookup: CDR1 SGHNT, CDR2 YYREEE (reference sequence). Trimming stripped 4 bases from V and 6 bases from J, with 7 bases between. The CDR3 spells CASSRGSGELFF. DNA for the CDR3: TGTGCCAGCAGCCGGGGGTCCGGGGAGCTGTTTTTT.

The count of this clone is one. V is TRBV4-3 and J is TRBJ2-7; 7 bases map to TRBD1. The CDR3 runs 19 residues. J lost 2 bases, V lost 0 bases, and 16 bases had no gene match. CDR1 is LGHNA, CDR2 YSLEER, per germline. CDR3 region: CASSQDQGTRDSAAYEQYF. CDR3 nucleotide sequence: TGCGCCAGCAGCCAAGATCAGGGAACCCGGGACAGTGCCGCCTACGAGCAGTACTTC.

This clone showed up just once. The genes are TRBV4-1 and TRBJ1-1; D unresolved. The CDR3 length is 13 residues. V was cut by 4 bases and J by 4 bases, with 10 bases left in between. The germline V gene encodes CDR1 MGHRA and CDR2 YSYEKL. The chain's CDR3 is CASSPSVVTEAFF. Here the CDR3 DNA reads TGCGCCAGCAGCCCCTCGGTAGTCACTGAAGCTTTCTTT.

The CDR3 bases are TGTGCCAGCAGCCCGGGACTAGCGTCCTACGAGCAGTACTTC. As protein: CASSPGLASYEQYF. The rearrangement uses TRBV6-5 and TRBJ2-7, with 10 positions matching TRBD2. The germline V gene has CDR1 MNHEY and CDR2 SVGAGI. The V segment lost 6 bases and the J segment 1 base; nucleotides outside the gene matches: 3. The CDR3 is 14 amino acids.

This chain connects TRBV5-1 to TRBJ2-1, with 12 bases aligning to TRBD2. The ends lost 4 bases at V and 4 bases at J; junction bases unmatched: 6. Germline V gives CDR1 SGHRS, CDR2 YFSETQ. The CDR3 runs to 16 residues. The DNA for the CDR3 is TGCGCCAGCAGCGAGGATACTAGCGGGGGGTACAATGAGCAGTTCTTC. This encodes CASSEDTSGGYNEQFF.

The J gene is TRBJ1-4, the V gene TRBV18, with TRBD1 matching 9 bases. The CDR3 spans 14 residues. Germline-derived CDR1 and CDR2 are KGHSH and LQKENI. V gave up 4 bases and J gave up 7 bases; unmatched junction bases: 4. CDR3 sequence: CASSQGQGGEKLFF. The DNA of the CDR3 is TGTGCCAGCTCACAGGGACAGGGCGGTGAAAAACTGTTTTTT.

The chain uses TRBV6-1 and TRBJ2-7; D not certain. CDR3 length equals 13 residues. Trimming took 3 bases from V and 1 from J, leaving 7 bases between them. From germline, CDR1 is MNHNS and CDR2 SASEGT. In DNA form, the CDR3 reads TGTGCCAGCAGTGAGGCCATTTCCTACGAGCAGTACTTC. Its translation is CASSEAISYEQYF.

The rearrangement joins TRBV7-9 to TRBJ1-5; TRBD1 matches at 8 bases. Germline loops: CDR1 SEHNR, CDR2 FQNEAQ (reference sequence). The CDR3 sequence is 17 residues long. Losses at the gene ends were 3 bases for V and 0 bases for J; bases not matched to a gene: 7. The CDR3 DNA reads as TGTGCCAGCAGCTTTGCCGGGACAGGCAGTAGCAATCAGCCCCAGCATTTT. It yields the protein CASSFAGTGSSNQPQHF.

This chain connects TRBV4-1 to TRBJ1-2; the D is unclear. CDR1 is MGHRA, CDR2 YSYEKL, per germline. Trimming shortened V by 3 bases and J by 7 bases, and 9 bases separated the two germline ends. CDR3 length equals 12 residues. CDR3 coding DNA: TGCGCCAGCAGCCACGGAGGTGCTGGCTACACCTTC. Translating gives CASSHGGAGYTF.

The V and J genes are TRBV19 and TRBJ1-2; TRBD1 might be the D (5 bases). The V and J ends lost 5 bases and 3 bases respectively, with 19 bases between them. This CDR3 contains 16 residues. Germline-derived CDR1 and CDR2 are LNHDA and SQIVND (reference sequence). CDR3 in DNA: TGTGCCAGTAGTTCTTTCGTCGGGGGAGGTGACTATGGCTACACCTTC. This codes for CASSSFVGGGDYGYTF.

V gene TRBV25-1 combines with J gene TRBJ2-1, with 9 bases matching TRBD1. The CDR3 length is 14 residues. Trimming took 6 bases from V and 7 from J; bases not matched to a gene: 7. Per the germline V gene, CDR1 is MGHDK and CDR2 is SYGVNS. The CDR3 nucleotides are TGTGCCAGCAGGGGACAGGGCCTTCGGAATGAGCAGTTCTTC. Translated, it gives CASRGQGLRNEQFF.